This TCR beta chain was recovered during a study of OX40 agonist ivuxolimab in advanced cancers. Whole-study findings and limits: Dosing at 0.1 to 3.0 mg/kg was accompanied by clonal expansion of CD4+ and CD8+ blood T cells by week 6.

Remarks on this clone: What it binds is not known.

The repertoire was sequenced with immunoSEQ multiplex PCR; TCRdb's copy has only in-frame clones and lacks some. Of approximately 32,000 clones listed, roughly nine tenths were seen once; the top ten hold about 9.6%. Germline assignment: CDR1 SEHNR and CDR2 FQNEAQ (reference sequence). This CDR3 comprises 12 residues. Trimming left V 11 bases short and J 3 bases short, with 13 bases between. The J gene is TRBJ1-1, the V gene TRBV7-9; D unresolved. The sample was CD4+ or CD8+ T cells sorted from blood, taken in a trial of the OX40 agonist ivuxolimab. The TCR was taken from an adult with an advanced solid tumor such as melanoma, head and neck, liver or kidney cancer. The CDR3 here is CAGGAQDTEAFF. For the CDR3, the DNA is TGTGCCGGAGGCGCTCAGGACACTGAAGCTTTCTTT.